This entry is about one T cell receptor (beta chain). This entry belongs to a study of T cell changes during pregnancy in multiple sclerosis. Sequencing was performed with immunoSEQ multiplex PCR; in TCRdb, only in-frame clones are kept and a portion is missing. The sample shows tens of thousands of clones, 89% of them seen only once. V shed 5 bases and J 5 bases; nucleotides not matched to a gene: 15. Germline values: CDR1 SGDLS, CDR2 YYNGEE. The CDR3 loop spans 17 amino acids. The clonotype was recovered from a female donor with multiple sclerosis, enrolled in a pregnancy study. The chain combines TRBV9 with TRBJ2-2; 7 positions match TRBD1. Sequencing used CD8+ T cells from peripheral blood mononuclear cells, obtained in the second trimester of pregnancy. As DNA, the CDR3 is TGTGCCAGCAGTCACGGACAGGATCAAAGGAGAACCGGGGAGCTGTTTTTT. This translates into CASSHGQDQRRTGELFF.